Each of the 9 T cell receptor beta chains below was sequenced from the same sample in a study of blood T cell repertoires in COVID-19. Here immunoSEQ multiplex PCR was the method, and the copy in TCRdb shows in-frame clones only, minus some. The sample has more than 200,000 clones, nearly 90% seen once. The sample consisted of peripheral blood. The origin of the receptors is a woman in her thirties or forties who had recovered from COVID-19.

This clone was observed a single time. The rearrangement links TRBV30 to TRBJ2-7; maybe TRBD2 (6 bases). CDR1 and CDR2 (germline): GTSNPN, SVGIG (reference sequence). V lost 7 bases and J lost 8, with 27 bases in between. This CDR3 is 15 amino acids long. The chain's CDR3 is CASRGTQGWGEQQYF. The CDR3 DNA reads TGTGCCTCGCGCGGGACTCAGGGCTGGGGGGAACAGCAGTACTTC.

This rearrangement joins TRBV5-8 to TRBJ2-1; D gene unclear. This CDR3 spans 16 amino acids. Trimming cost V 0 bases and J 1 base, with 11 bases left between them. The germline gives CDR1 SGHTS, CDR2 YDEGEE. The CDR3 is CASSLGSLSSYNEQFF. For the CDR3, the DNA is TGTGCCAGCAGCTTGGGCTCGCTGAGTTCCTACAATGAGCAGTTCTTC.

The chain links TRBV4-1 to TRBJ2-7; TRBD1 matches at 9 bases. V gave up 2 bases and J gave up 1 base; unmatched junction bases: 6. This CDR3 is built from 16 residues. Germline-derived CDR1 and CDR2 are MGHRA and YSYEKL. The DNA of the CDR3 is TGCGCCAGCAGCCAATTGGGGACAGGGTTTTCCTACGAGCAGTACTTC. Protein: CASSQLGTGFSYEQYF.

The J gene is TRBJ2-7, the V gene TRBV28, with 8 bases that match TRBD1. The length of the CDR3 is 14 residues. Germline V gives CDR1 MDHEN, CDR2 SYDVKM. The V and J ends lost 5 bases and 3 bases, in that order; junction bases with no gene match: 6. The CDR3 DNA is TGTGCCAGCAGTCGCGACAGGGGAGTCTACGAGCAGTACTTC. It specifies CASSRDRGVYEQYF.

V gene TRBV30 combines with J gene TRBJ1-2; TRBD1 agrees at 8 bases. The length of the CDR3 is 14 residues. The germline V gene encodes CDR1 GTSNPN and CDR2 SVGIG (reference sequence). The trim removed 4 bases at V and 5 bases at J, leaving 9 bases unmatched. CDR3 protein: CAWTRGQGVYGYTF. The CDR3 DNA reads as TGTGCCTGGACCCGCGGACAGGGAGTGTATGGCTACACCTTC.

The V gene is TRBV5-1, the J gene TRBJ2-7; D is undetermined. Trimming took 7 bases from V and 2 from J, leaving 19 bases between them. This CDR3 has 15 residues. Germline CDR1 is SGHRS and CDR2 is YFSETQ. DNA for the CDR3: TGCGCCAGCCGACCCGAAGCAGGCGTAACCTACGAGCAGTACTTC. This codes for CASRPEAGVTYEQYF.

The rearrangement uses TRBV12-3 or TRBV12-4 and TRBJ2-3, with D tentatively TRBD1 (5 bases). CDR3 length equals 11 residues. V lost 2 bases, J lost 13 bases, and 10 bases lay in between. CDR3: CASSLSLGEYF. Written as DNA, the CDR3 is TGTGCCAGCAGTTTATCTTTAGGGGAGTATTTT.

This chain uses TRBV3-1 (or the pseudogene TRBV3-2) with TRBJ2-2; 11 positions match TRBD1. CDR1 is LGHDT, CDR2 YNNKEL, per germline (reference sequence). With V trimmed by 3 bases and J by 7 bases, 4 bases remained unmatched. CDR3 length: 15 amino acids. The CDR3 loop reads CASSHGQGAHGELFF. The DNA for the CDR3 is TGTGCCAGCAGCCACGGACAGGGGGCTCACGGGGAGCTGTTTTTT.

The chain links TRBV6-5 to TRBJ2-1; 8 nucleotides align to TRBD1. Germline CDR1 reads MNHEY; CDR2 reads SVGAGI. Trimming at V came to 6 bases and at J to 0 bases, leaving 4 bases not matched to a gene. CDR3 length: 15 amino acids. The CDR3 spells CASSRGPSSYNEQFF. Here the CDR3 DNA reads TGTGCCAGCAGCAGGGGGCCAAGCTCCTACAATGAGCAGTTCTTC.